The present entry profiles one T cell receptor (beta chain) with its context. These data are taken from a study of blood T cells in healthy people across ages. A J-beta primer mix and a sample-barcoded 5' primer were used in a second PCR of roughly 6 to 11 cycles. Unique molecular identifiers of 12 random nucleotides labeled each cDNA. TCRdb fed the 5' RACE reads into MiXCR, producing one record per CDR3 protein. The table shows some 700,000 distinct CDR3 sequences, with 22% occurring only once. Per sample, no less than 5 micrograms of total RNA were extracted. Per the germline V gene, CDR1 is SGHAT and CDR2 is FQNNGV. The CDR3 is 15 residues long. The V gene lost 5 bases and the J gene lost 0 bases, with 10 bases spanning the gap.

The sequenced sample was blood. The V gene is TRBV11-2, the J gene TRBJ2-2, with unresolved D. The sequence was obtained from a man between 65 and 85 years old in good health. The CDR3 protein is CASSHRATNTGELFF. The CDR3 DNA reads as TGTGCCAGCAGCCACCGGGCCACGAACACCGGGGAGCTGTTTTTT.